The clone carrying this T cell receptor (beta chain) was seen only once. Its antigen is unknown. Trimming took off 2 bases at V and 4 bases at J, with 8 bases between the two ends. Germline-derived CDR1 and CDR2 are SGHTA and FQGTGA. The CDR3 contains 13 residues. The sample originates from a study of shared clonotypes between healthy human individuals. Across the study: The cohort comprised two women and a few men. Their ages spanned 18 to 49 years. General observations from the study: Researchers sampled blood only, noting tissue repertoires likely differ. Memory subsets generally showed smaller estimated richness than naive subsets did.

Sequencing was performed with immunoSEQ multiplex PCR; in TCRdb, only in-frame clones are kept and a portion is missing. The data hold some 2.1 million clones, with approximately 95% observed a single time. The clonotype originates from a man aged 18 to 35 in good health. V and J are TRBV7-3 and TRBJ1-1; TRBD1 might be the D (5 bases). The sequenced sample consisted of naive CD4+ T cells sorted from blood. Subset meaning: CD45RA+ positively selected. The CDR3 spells CASSLSGGTEAFF. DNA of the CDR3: TGTGCCAGCAGCTTATCCGGGGGCACTGAAGCTTTCTTT.